Listed below are T cell receptor beta chains from one sample, sequenced in a study of memory CD4+ T cells and cytomegalovirus serostatus. Sequencing was performed with immunoSEQ multiplex PCR; in TCRdb, only in-frame clones are kept and a portion is missing. The table lists 40,000 to 45,000 clones, around 79% of them singletons, with approximately 0.8% in the top ten. Sequencing was done on a sample of memory CD4+ T cells from blood. The receptors originated from an adult in good health and CMV-seronegative. Both conserved end residues are part of each CDR3. The D gene is left open where the match is weak. Some rows have no size entry. The others give once, few or many, or a class for an expanded clone.

v_call	j_call	d_call	clone_size	cdr3_nt	cdr3_aa
TRBV2	TRBJ1-4	.	.	TGTGCCAGCAGTGGGAAAGGACCGATAGGGGAAAAACTGTTTTTT	CASSGKGPIGEKLFF
TRBV19	TRBJ2-3	.	.	TGTGCCAGTAGTATCGGGGGGCACACAGATACGCAGTATTTT	CASSIGGHTDTQYF
TRBV28	TRBJ1-6	.	.	TGTGCCAGCAGTTGGGATTCACCCCTCCACTTT	CASSWDSPLHF
TRBV5-1	TRBJ1-6	TRBD1	.	TGCGCCAGCAGCGGCGAGGGGGCTTCGGATTCACCCCTCCACTTT	CASSGEGASDSPLHF
TRBV9	TRBJ2-2	TRBD2	.	TGTGCCAGCAGCGCCCCGGCGGGCGGGGGGGCCATCGGGGAGCTGTTTTTT	CASSAPAGGGAIGELFF
TRBV10-3	TRBJ1-2	TRBD1	.	TGTGCCACCCTAACGGGACAGGGAAGTGGAGGCTACACCTTC	CATLTGQGSGGYTF
TRBV30	TRBJ1-2	.	.	TGTGCCTGGAGTCCCAGCGGGGGCTATGGCTACACCTTC	CAWSPSGGYGYTF
TRBV28	TRBJ1-1	TRBD1	.	TGTGCCAGCAGTTTAAGACAGGGGGCGGCTTTCTTT	CASSLRQGAAFF
TRBV19	TRBJ1-2	TRBD1	.	TGTGCCAGTAGCAGGACAGGGGGCGATGGCTACACCTTC	CASSRTGGDGYTF
TRBV7-4	TRBJ2-3	TRBD1	.	TGTGCCAGCACCCCCCGAGTTACAGGGGGCTTGTGCGATACGCAGTATTTT	CASTPRVTGGLCDTQYF
TRBV4-2	TRBJ2-1	TRBD2	.	TGTGCCAGCAGCCTAGACCTAGCGGGGGGGTACAATGAGCAGTTCTTC	CASSLDLAGGYNEQFF
TRBV18	TRBJ2-2	TRBD1	.	TGTGCCAGCTCACCCGGGACAGGGAAGGAAACCGGGGAGCTGTTTTTT	CASSPGTGKETGELFF
TRBV5-3	TRBJ1-2	.	.	TGTGCCAGAAGCTCACAGACCGACTATGGCTACACCTTC	CARSSQTDYGYTF
TRBV7-2	TRBJ1-2	.	.	TGTGCCAGCAGCCCGGGGCCGGGGTTTGGCTACACCTTC	CASSPGPGFGYTF
TRBV7-7	TRBJ2-1	TRBD1	.	TGTGCTAGCAGCCGGGACAGGGGAGTTCGTAATGAGCAGTTCTTC	CASSRDRGVRNEQFF
TRBV4-2	TRBJ2-7	.	.	TGTGCCAGCAGCCAAGATAACCGGGACGGTTACGAGCAGTACTTC	CASSQDNRDGYEQYF
TRBV30	TRBJ1-3	.	few	TGTGCCTGGCTAGCTTACTCTGGAAACACCATATATTTT	CAWLAYSGNTIYF
TRBV30	TRBJ1-2	.	.	TGTGCCTGGAGTGTAAGCTTGGGAGGAGGCTACACCTTC	CAWSVSLGGGYTF
TRBV5-5	TRBJ2-2	TRBD2	.	TGTGCCAGCAGCTCTAGCGGGGTTTTGTCCGGGGAGCTGTTTTTT	CASSSSGVLSGELFF
TRBV30	TRBJ2-5	TRBD2	.	TGTGCCTGGAGGTCTCAGGCGGGGGGTGTGACCCAGTACTTC	CAWRSQAGGVTQYF